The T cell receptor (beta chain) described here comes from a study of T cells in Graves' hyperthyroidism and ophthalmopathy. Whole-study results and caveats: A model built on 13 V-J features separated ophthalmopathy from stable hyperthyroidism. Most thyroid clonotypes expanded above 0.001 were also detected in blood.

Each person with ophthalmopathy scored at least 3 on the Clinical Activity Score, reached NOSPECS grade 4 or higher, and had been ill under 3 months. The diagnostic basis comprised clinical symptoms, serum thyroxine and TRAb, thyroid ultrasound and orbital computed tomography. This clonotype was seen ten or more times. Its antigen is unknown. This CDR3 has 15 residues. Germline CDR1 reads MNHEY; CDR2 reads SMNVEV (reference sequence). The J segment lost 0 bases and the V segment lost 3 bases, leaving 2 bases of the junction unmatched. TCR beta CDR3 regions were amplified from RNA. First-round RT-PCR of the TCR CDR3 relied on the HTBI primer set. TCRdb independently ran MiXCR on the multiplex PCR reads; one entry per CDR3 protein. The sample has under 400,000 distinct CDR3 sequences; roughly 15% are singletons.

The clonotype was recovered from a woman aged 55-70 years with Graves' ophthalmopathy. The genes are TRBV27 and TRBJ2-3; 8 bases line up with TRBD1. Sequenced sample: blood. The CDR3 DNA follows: TGTGCCAGCAGTTTCCGGACAGGGAGCACAGATACGCAGTATTTT. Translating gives CASSFRTGSTDTQYF.